The clone carrying this T cell receptor (beta chain) was detected ten times or more. Antigen unknown. This sample is drawn from a study of T cells in Graves' hyperthyroidism and ophthalmopathy. Study observations and caveats: The model foresaw ophthalmopathy a median 6.5 months prior to onset. The blood repertoire included most of the expanded thyroid clonotypes above 0.001.

Germline V gene lookup returns CDR1 SQVTM and CDR2 ANQGSEA. The CDR3 is 14 residues long. The V end lost 4 bases, the J end lost 0 bases, and 10 bases lay between the germline ends. Researchers amplified the TCR beta CDR3 regions from RNA transcripts. The primer set for the first-round RT-PCR of the TCR CDR3 was HTBI. TCRdb itself ran the multiplex PCR reads through MiXCR, one entry per CDR3 protein. The sample lists around 600,000 distinct CDR3 sequences; about 14% were seen once. This clonotype was sampled from a woman aged 45-60 years with Graves' ophthalmopathy. Sequencing was carried out using blood. The J gene is TRBJ2-1, the V gene TRBV29-1; maybe TRBD2 (5 bases). The CDR3 DNA sequence: TGCAGCGTTGTGAGTGGGAGCTCCTACAATGAGCAGTTCTTC. This gives the protein CSVVSGSSYNEQFF.